The entry below describes one T cell receptor (beta chain). The assay was immunoSEQ multiplex PCR, and TCRdb's table has in-frame clones only and misses some. The sample has some 50,000 clones, 91% seen once. This CDR3 is 14 amino acids long. Germline CDR1 LNHDA, CDR2 SQIVND (reference sequence). V lost 5 bases to trimming and J lost 2 bases; unmatched junction nucleotides: 6. This record comes from a study of OX40 agonist ivuxolimab in advanced cancers. The TCR comes from an adult with an advanced solid tumor such as melanoma, head and neck, liver or kidney cancer. V gene TRBV19 combines with J gene TRBJ2-7; TRBD1 agrees at 7 bases. Sequenced material: CD4+ or CD8+ T cells sorted from blood, taken in a trial of the OX40 agonist ivuxolimab. CDR3 DNA sequence: TGTGCCAGTAGTCTACGACAGGGCCCCTACGAGCAGTACGTC. Amino acid sequence: CASSLRQGPYEQYV.